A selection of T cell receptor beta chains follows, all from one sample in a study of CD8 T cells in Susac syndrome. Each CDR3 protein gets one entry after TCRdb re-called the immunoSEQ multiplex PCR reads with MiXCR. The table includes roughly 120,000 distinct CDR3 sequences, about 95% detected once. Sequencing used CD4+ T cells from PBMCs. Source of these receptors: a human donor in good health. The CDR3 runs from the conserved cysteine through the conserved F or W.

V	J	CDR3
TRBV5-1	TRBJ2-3	CASSLDGEDTQYF
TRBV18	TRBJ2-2	CASSPRVWTREAGELFF
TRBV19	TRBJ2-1	CASRRDFSSSYNEQFF
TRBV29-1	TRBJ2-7	CSAGGRYEDLYEQYF
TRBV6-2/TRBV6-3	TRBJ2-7	CASRAGTASSYEQYF
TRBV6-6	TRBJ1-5	CASTPGAYSNQPQHF
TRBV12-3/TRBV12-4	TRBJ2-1	CASSPSGAPGNEQFF
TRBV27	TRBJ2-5	CASSLGRWETQYF
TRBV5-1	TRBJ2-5	CASSLYGGQETQYF
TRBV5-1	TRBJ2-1	CASSLDPWGNEQFF
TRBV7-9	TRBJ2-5	CASSLAGLLETQYF
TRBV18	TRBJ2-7	CASSPGLAGVSYEQYF
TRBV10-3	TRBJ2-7	CAISDSDRTGDFSYEQYF
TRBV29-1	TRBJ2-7	CSVLALTYEQYF
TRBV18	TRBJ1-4	CASSPLDRGEKLFF
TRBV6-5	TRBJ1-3	CASSYGLNSGNTIYF
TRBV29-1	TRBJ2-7	CSVERGSGQGNEQYF
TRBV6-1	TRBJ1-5	CASSEPRQPQHF
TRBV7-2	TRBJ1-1	CASSIWTGSLGAFF
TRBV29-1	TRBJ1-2	CSVLTGGNYGYTF
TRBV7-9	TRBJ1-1	CASSGQGRNTEAFF
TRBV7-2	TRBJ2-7	CASSPGLAGPSYEQYF
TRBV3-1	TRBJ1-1	CASSRDPGGNWEAFF
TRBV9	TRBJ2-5	CASSVGTDQETQYF
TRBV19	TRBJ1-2	CASSPSRRDRPFYGYTF
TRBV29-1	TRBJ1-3	CSAWGPGNTIYF
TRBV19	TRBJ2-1	CASSTRQGANNEQFF
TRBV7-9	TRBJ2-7	CASSQKFRTSGSYEQYF
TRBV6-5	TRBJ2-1	CASSYGSREQFF
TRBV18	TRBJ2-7	CASSPPVRLAGEQYF
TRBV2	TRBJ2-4	CASSDLTGTKNIQYF
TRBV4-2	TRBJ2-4	CASSHLPGVGENIQYF
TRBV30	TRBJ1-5	CAWSVLSSNQPQHF
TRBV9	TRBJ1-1	CASSNRDRGRRTEAFF
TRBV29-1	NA	CSVGRGQGADEQYF
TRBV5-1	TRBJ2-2	CASSQGQGVATGELFF
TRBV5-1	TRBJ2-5	CASSGTGTGQETQYF
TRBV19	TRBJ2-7	CASSPRLGLAPHF
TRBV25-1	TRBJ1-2	CASSDSGFGYGYTF
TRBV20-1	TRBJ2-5	CSAPHFLGQETQYF
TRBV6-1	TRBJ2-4	CASSEIGGSGNIQYF
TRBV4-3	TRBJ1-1	CASSQGWGPARNTEAFF